This T cell receptor beta chain was obtained from a study of molecular identifiers for immune sequencing clone quantification. Study background: Four portions were sequenced after RNA from about 20,000 or 100,000 naive CD8 cells was split five ways in replicates.

The CDR3 runs to 15 residues. V shed 4 bases and J shed 2 bases, with 15 bases lying between them. CDR1 is SGHDN and CDR2 is FVKESK in the germline V gene. Previously described methods and listed TCR primers produced bulk TCR libraries. TCRdb re-derived calls from the PCR reads in MiXCR, one entry per CDR3 protein. The profile shows nearly 650,000 distinct CDR3 sequences, around 25% of them singletons. In its sample, this clonotype was seen a few times. A CD8+CD4-CCR7+CD45RA+ gate was used to sort naive CD8 T cells. V usage is TRBV14 and J usage is TRBJ2-7; D not resolved. The material sequenced was naive CD8+ T cells from blood, with Jurkat cell RNA spiked in. The subset denotes: FACS-sorted CD8+CD4-CCR7+CD45RA+ naive T cells. This clonotype was obtained from a human donor in good health. Some libraries in this study had Jurkat cell RNA spiked in. CDR3 region: CASSPCGVVTYEQYF. In nucleotides, the CDR3 is TGTGCCAGCAGCCCATGTGGGGTAGTGACCTACGAGCAGTACTTC. Full variable domain (missing parts from reference TRBV14 and TRBJ2-7): EAGVTQFPSHSVIEKGQTVTLRCDPISGHDNLYWYRRVMGKEIKFLLHFVKESKQDESGMPNNRFLAERTGGTYSTLKVQPAELEDSGVYFCASSPCGVVTYEQYFGPGTRLTVT.